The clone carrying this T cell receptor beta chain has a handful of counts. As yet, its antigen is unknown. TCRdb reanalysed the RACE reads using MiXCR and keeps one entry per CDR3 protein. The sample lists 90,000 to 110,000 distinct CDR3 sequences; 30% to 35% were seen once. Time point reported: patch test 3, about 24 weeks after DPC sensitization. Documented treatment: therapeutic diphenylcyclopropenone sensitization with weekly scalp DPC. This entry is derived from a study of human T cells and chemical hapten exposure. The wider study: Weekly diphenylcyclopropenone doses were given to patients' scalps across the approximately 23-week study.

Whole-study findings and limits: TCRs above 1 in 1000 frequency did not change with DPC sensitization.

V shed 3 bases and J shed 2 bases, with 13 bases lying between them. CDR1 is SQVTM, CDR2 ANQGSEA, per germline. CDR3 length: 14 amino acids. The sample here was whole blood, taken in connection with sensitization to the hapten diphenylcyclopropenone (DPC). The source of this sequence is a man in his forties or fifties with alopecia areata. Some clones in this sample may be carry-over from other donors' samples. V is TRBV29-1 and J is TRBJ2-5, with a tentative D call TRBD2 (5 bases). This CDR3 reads CSVDPGLPQETQYF. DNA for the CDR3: TGCAGCGTTGATCCCGGACTGCCGCAAGAGACCCAGTACTTC. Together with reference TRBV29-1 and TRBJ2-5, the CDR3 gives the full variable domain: SAVISQKPSRDICQRGTSLTIQCQVDSQVTMMFWYRQQPGQSLTLIATANQGSEATYESGFVIDKFPISRPNLTFSTLTVSNMSPEDSSIYLCSVDPGLPQETQYFGPGTRLLVL.